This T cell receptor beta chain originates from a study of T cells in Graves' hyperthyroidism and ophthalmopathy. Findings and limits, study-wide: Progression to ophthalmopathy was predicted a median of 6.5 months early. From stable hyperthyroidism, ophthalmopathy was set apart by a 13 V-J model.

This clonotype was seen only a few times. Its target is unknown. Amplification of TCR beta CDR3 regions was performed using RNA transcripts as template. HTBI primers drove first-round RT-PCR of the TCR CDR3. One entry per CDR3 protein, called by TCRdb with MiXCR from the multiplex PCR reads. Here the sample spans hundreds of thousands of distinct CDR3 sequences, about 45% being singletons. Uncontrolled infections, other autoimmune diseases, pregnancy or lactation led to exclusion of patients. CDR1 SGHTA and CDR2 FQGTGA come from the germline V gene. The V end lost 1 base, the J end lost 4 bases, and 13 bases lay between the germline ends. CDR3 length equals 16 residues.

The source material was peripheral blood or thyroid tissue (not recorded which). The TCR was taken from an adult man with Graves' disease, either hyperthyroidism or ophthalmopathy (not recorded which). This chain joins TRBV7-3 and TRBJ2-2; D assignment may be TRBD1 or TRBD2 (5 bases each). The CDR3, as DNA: TGTGCCAGCAGCTTAAATCCGGGACCTGGCACCGGGGAGCTGTTTTTT. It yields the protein CASSLNPGPGTGELFF.